This entry features one T cell receptor beta chain sequence. Its specificity is not known. Cultured CD4+ T-cell DNA underwent Oncomine TCR Beta short-read sequencing. TCRdb re-derived calls from the PCR reads in MiXCR, one entry per CDR3 protein. The sample records tens of thousands of distinct CDR3 sequences, over 40% being singletons. The germline V gene has CDR1 KGHDR and CDR2 SFDVKD. This CDR3 region has 16 residues. V was cut by 7 bases and J by 7 bases, with 24 bases left in between. The sample comes from a study of vaccination and CD4 T cells after COVID-19. Time point meaning: late sampling 161 to 241 days after vaccination in three convalescent patients. As for treatment: 10-day PBMC culture with coronavirus spike peptide pools or control peptides (ViraFEST assay).

The sequence came from a human donor who had recovered from COVID-19. The specimen was CD4+ T cells from blood, cultured in vitro, collected about 7 months after SARS-CoV-2 vaccination. The chain carries TRBV24-1 and TRBJ1-2, with D maybe TRBD1 (5 bases). The CDR3 sequence is CATSARALSRMGGYTF. The CDR3 DNA follows: TGTGCCACCAGCGCCAGGGCACTCTCTCGGATGGGTGGCTACACCTTC.